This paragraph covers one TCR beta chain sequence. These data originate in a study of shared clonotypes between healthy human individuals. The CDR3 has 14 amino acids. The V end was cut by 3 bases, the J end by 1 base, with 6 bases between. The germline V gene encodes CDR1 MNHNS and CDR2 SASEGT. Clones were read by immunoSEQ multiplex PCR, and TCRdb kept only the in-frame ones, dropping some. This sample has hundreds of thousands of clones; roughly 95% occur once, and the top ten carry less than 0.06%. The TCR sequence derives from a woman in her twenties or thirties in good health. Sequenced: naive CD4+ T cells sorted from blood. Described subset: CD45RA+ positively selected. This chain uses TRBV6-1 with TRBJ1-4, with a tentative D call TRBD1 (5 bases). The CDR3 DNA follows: TGTGCCAGCAGTGAGCAGGGAACTAATGAAAAACTGTTTTTT. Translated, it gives CASSEQGTNEKLFF.